The rows below give T cell receptor beta chains drawn from one sample of a study of human T cells and chemical hapten exposure. TCRdb processed the RACE reads anew with MiXCR; each CDR3 protein has one entry. The table includes 62,000 or so distinct CDR3 sequences, roughly 9.8% detected once. The source material was whole blood, sampled in connection with sensitization to the hapten diphenylcyclopropenone (DPC). These receptors were collected from a woman aged 45-65 years with alopecia areata. Some clones in this sample may be carry-over from other donors' samples. Both conserved end residues are part of each CDR3. Each record gives: V gene, J gene, CDR3 protein.

v_gene: TRBV9; j_gene: TRBJ1-6; CDR3aa: CASSGNRGQASPLHF
v_gene: TRBV5-1; j_gene: TRBJ1-4; CDR3aa: CASRGGTEDEKLFF
v_gene: TRBV10-2; j_gene: TRBJ2-3; CDR3aa: CASSEQSTDTQYF
v_gene: TRBV7-9; j_gene: TRBJ1-2; CDR3aa: CASSFGTGYGYTF
v_gene: TRBV21-1; j_gene: TRBJ1-2; CDR3aa: CASSPVQGEENYGYTF
v_gene: TRBV5-1; j_gene: TRBJ1-4; CDR3aa: CASRFGPTTNEKLFF
v_gene: TRBV13; j_gene: TRBJ2-2; CDR3aa: CASSARLTGGAGTGELFF
v_gene: TRBV2; j_gene: TRBJ1-5; CDR3aa: CASRGYRGPGNQPQHF
v_gene: TRBV6-1; j_gene: TRBJ1-5; CDR3aa: CASSTDTDQPQHF
v_gene: TRBV12-3/TRBV12-4; j_gene: TRBJ1-1; CDR3aa: CASSLSPGTVLTEAFF
v_gene: TRBV11-1; j_gene: TRBJ2-5; CDR3aa: CASSLDRGIQETQYF
v_gene: TRBV5-4; j_gene: TRBJ2-4; CDR3aa: CASRGPGLAKNIQYF
v_gene: TRBV4-3; j_gene: TRBJ2-1; CDR3aa: CASSHLDRGHNEQFF
v_gene: TRBV27; j_gene: TRBJ1-1; CDR3aa: CASRTGWGNTEAFF
v_gene: TRBV9; j_gene: TRBJ2-6; CDR3aa: CASTGSHSGANVLTF
v_gene: TRBV20-1; j_gene: TRBJ2-5; CDR3aa: CSARNPTSGRYQETQYF
v_gene: TRBV18; j_gene: TRBJ2-7; CDR3aa: CASSPGLLAYEQYF
v_gene: TRBV5-6; j_gene: TRBJ2-7; CDR3aa: CASSLLDPGTGAEQYF
v_gene: TRBV28; j_gene: TRBJ2-1; CDR3aa: CASSLVVAGDSNEQFF
v_gene: TRBV2; j_gene: TRBJ2-4; CDR3aa: CASSRTGGKNIQYF
v_gene: TRBV5-1; j_gene: TRBJ2-1; CDR3aa: CASSMSFREQFF
v_gene: TRBV5-5; j_gene: TRBJ1-6; CDR3aa: CASSLGPREGNSPLHF
v_gene: TRBV4-2; j_gene: TRBJ2-5; CDR3aa: CASSHPFGGRETQYF
v_gene: TRBV12-3/TRBV12-4; j_gene: TRBJ2-1; CDR3aa: CASTMGGLSGNEQFF
v_gene: TRBV29-1; j_gene: TRBJ2-7; CDR3aa: CSAQGTGSYEQYF
v_gene: TRBV7-9; j_gene: TRBJ2-3; CDR3aa: CASRISAGQSADTQYF
v_gene: TRBV20-1; j_gene: TRBJ2-1; CDR3aa: CSAAGGGSYNEQFF
v_gene: TRBV2; j_gene: TRBJ1-4; CDR3aa: CASSESEQGGEKLFF
v_gene: TRBV10-3; j_gene: TRBJ1-6; CDR3aa: CAISPGTGGAYNSPLHF
v_gene: TRBV29-1; j_gene: TRBJ2-3; CDR3aa: CSVWGQTTDTQYF
v_gene: TRBV3-1; j_gene: TRBJ2-1; CDR3aa: CASSQEGRPGGNEQFF
v_gene: TRBV29-1; j_gene: TRBJ2-3; CDR3aa: CSLKVAHTDTQYF
v_gene: TRBV4-3; j_gene: TRBJ2-7; CDR3aa: CASSQAGGEQYF
v_gene: TRBV6-2/TRBV6-3; j_gene: TRBJ2-2; CDR3aa: CASSYAGTVNTGELFF
v_gene: TRBV3-1; j_gene: TRBJ2-3; CDR3aa: CASSLAGLATDTQYF
v_gene: TRBV7-8; j_gene: TRBJ1-5; CDR3aa: CASSLRLGIDQPQHF
v_gene: TRBV6-5; j_gene: TRBJ2-3; CDR3aa: CASSSSGGNPDTQYF
v_gene: TRBV29-1; j_gene: TRBJ2-5; CDR3aa: CSVETGGSQETQYF
v_gene: TRBV18; j_gene: TRBJ2-7; CDR3aa: CASSPGGGTYEQYF
v_gene: TRBV18; j_gene: TRBJ2-2; CDR3aa: CASTRTGLSGELFF
v_gene: TRBV18; j_gene: TRBJ1-5; CDR3aa: CASSYEAKAQPQHF
v_gene: TRBV19; j_gene: TRBJ2-1; CDR3aa: CASSDRTGNDNEQFF
v_gene: TRBV28; j_gene: TRBJ1-2; CDR3aa: CASREDRVRGYTF